This TCR beta chain was captured by sequencing in a study of T cells in localized non-small cell lung cancer. Study-level points and caveats: Appearances in adjacent lung were noted for a median approximately 50 of the top 100 tumor clones. Longer overall survival was associated with a higher density of T cells in the blood. Clonality of T cells reached its maximum in uninvolved adjacent lung, surpassing tumor. Sequencing covered just one tumor region, so heterogeneity cannot be ruled out.

With regard to this clone: What it recognizes is unknown.

CDR3 length: 16 residues. V was pared by 0 bases and J by 7 bases, with 7 bases of the junction left unmatched. Looked up from germline, CDR1 is SGHKS and CDR2 is YYEKEE (reference sequence). The repertoire was sequenced with immunoSEQ multiplex PCR; TCRdb's copy has only in-frame clones and lacks some. This sample has about 56,000 clones, with 86% found just once. Sequencing was performed on peripheral blood, taken before any cancer treatment. This chain uses TRBV5-5 with TRBJ1-6; 7 bases match TRBD1. This clonotype was sampled from a woman aged 35 to 75 with stage I lung adenocarcinoma. The CDR3 sequence: CASSLGPGQMNSPLHF. The CDR3 bases are TGTGCCAGCAGCTTGGGTCCGGGACAGATGAATTCACCCCTCCACTTT.